This is a list of T cell receptor beta chains from one sample in a study of beta chain features in type 1 diabetes. This table comes from immunoSEQ multiplex PCR, and its TCRdb copy is limited to in-frame clones, with some not included. Among roughly 610,000 clones listed, 15% to 19% were seen once. The sample comprised naive CD4+ T cells from blood. The receptors shown here come from a young man in good health. Each CDR3 is given with its conserved first and last residue. D genes are given only for firm matches. Size values are once, few and many counts, or a class for expanded clones, and some rows have none.

v_gene	d_gene	abundance	j_gene	len	CDR3aa	CDR3nt
TRBV7-3	TRBD2	few	TRBJ2-2	15	CASSSGRSITGELFF	TGTGCCAGCAGTAGCGGGAGGAGTATCACCGGGGAGCTGTTTTTT
TRBV5-1	TRBD1	.	TRBJ1-2	13	CASSPGQGSGYTF	TGCGCCAGCAGCCCGGGACAGGGATCTGGCTACACCTTC
TRBV5-1	.	.	TRBJ2-7	15	CASSGRWAEDYEQYF	TGCGCCAGCAGCGGTCGTTGGGCGGAGGACTACGAGCAGTACTTC
TRBV4-2	.	few	TRBJ1-5	16	CASSQAPENSNQPQHF	TGTGCCAGCAGCCAAGCCCCGGAGAATAGCAATCAGCCCCAGCATTTT
TRBV2	.	few	TRBJ1-3	14	CASSGGSSGNTIYF	TGTGCCAGCAGTGGGGGATCCTCTGGAAACACCATATATTTT
TRBV5-1	.	few	TRBJ2-2	14	CASFVGSGAGELFF	TGCGCCAGCTTTGTCGGGAGTGGCGCCGGGGAGCTGTTTTTT
TRBV14	TRBD1	few	TRBJ2-1	16	CASSQTPGQGPGEQFF	TGTGCCAGCAGCCAAACACCGGGACAGGGGCCGGGTGAGCAGTTCTTC
TRBV4-1	.	.	TRBJ1-1	18	CASSQDRALFVQNTEAFF	TGCGCCAGCAGCCAAGACAGGGCTTTGTTCGTCCAAAACACTGAAGCTTTCTTT
TRBV2	TRBD1	.	TRBJ1-2	14	CASSDRTGRQGYTF	TGTGCCAGCAGTGATCGGACAGGGAGGCAGGGCTACACCTTC
TRBV7-9	TRBD1	few	TRBJ1-1	18	CASSLVGRGLLGSTEAFF	TGTGCCAGCAGCTTAGTCGGCAGGGGGCTGCTGGGGAGCACTGAAGCTTTCTTT
TRBV5-1	.	few	TRBJ2-5	12	CASSLTYETQYF	TGCGCCAGCAGCTTGACCTACGAGACCCAGTACTTC
TRBV5-1	TRBD1	few	TRBJ2-1	14	CASSPDRGYMEQFF	TGCGCCAGCAGCCCGGACAGGGGGTATATGGAGCAGTTCTTC
TRBV7-2	.	many	TRBJ2-1	14	CASRRARSYNEQFF	TGTGCCTCCCGGCGGGCCAGGTCCTACAATGAGCAGTTCTTC
TRBV30	.	.	TRBJ1-1	11	CAWSWGGTAFF	TGTGCCTGGAGTTGGGGGGGAACTGCTTTCTTT
TRBV2	.	few	TRBJ2-2	15	CATRGQPSNTGELFF	TGTGCCACCAGAGGACAGCCTTCGAACACCGGGGAGCTGTTTTTT
TRBV20-1	.	few	TRBJ2-2	11	CSAGEPGELFF	TGCAGTGCTGGGGAACCCGGGGAGCTGTTTTTT
TRBV27	.	.	TRBJ1-2	13	CASRPSEDYGYTF	TGTGCCAGCAGGCCCTCGGAGGACTATGGCTACACCTTC
TRBV29-1	.	few	TRBJ1-3	13	CSVSTLGGNTIYF	TGCAGCGTTTCGACTCTCGGCGGAAACACCATATATTTT
TRBV7-9	.	.	TRBJ1-2	13	CASSPRGLGGYTF	TGTGCCAGCAGCCCCAGAGGGTTGGGTGGCTACACCTTC
TRBV7-2	.	few	TRBJ1-2	13	CASSLEVNYGYTF	TGTGCCAGCAGCTTGGAGGTTAACTATGGCTACACCTTC
TRBV7-9	.	.	TRBJ1-6	16	CASSPTSGNRDSPLHF	TGTGCCAGCAGCCCAACCTCGGGGAATCGAGATTCACCCCTCCACTTT
TRBV5-1	TRBD1	.	TRBJ1-5	15	CASSPNPDREQPQHF	TGCGCCAGCAGCCCAAACCCGGACAGGGAACAGCCCCAGCATTTT
TRBV6-5	.	.	TRBJ2-7	13	CASSYRLSYEQYF	TGTGCCAGCAGTTACAGACTTTCCTACGAGCAGTACTTC
TRBV7-6	.	.	TRBJ2-5	12	CASSRGQETQYF	TGTGCCAGCAGCCGAGGACAAGAGACCCAGTACTTC
TRBV18	.	.	TRBJ1-2	15	CASSPLPGASNGYTF	TGTGCCAGCTCACCACTGCCAGGGGCTAGTAATGGCTACACCTTC
TRBV7-8	.	.	TRBJ1-5	18	CASSPLSVGANSLFPQHF	TGTGCCAGCAGCCCCCTTTCAGTAGGGGCTAACTCACTATTTCCCCAGCATTTT
TRBV7-3	.	.	TRBJ1-2	16	CASSSPGSLTFYGYTF	TGTGCCAGCAGCTCCCCCGGAAGTTTGACCTTCTATGGCTACACCTTC
TRBV6-6	.	.	TRBJ1-5	12	CASRDSNQPQHF	TGTGCCAGCAGGGATAGCAATCAGCCCCAGCATTTT
TRBV7-9	.	.	TRBJ1-5	14	CASAGGAGNQPQHF	TGTGCCAGCGCGGGGGGCGCGGGTAATCAGCCCCAGCATTTT